One sample yielded the 2 T cell receptor beta chains listed below, sequenced in a study of PD-1 blockade in classical Hodgkin lymphoma. Using immunoSEQ multiplex PCR, the repertoire was profiled, and TCRdb retains in-frame clones only, with some absent. The sample carries about 15,000 clones, around 64% recorded once. Autologous stem cell transplantation was followed by relapse in every patient, and brentuximab vedotin exposure varied. The specimen comprised peripheral blood mononuclear cells (PBMCs), sampled at baseline. These receptors came from a human donor with classical Hodgkin lymphoma.

The CDR3 loop reads CASSPASTDTQYF. Here the CDR3 DNA reads TGTGCCAGCTCACCAGCGAGCACAGATACGCAGTATTTT. The J gene is TRBJ2-3, the V gene TRBV18; D gene ambiguous. Trimming cost V 2 bases and J 0 bases, with 3 bases left between them. Germline V gene lookup returns CDR1 KGHSH and CDR2 LQKENI. The CDR3 is 13 residues long.

The rearrangement links TRBV11-2 to TRBJ2-7; D might be TRBD2 (6 bases). Looked up from germline, CDR1 is SGHAT and CDR2 is FQNNGV. V gave up 3 bases and J gave up 2 bases, with 8 bases separating them. The CDR3 runs to 13 residues. The CDR3 sequence: CASSLAGPYEQYF. CDR3 sequence (DNA): TGTGCCAGCAGCTTGGCGGGACCCTACGAGCAGTACTTC.